The T cell receptor beta chain described here comes from a study of response to subunit inactivated influenza vaccine. Study-wide findings and caveats: The authors proposed limited new T cell recruitment per seasonal influenza vaccination.

Only a few counts were recorded for this clonotype. Its antigen is not known. TCRdb reanalysed the RT-PCR reads using MiXCR and keeps one entry per CDR3 protein. Of some 800,000 distinct CDR3 sequences listed, approximately 22% are singletons. The CDR3 covers 17 residues. Deletions cut 0 bases from V and 1 base from J, with 15 bases between. CDR1 and CDR2 from the germline V gene are SGHRS and YFSETQ. The rearrangement links TRBV5-1 to TRBJ2-3; perhaps TRBD1 as D (5 bases). The receptor's source is a man aged 50-59 years who received an inactivated influenza vaccine. Material: PBMCs from blood, obtained about 5 days after vaccination. Here the CDR3 reads CASSLAKGSVRTDTQYF. The CDR3 region has the DNA TGCGCCAGCAGCTTGGCTAAGGGGTCGGTCCGCACAGATACGCAGTATTTT. The full variable domain, its missing parts supplied by reference TRBV5-1 and TRBJ2-3, is KAGVTQTPRYLIKTRGQQVTLSCSPISGHRSVSWYQQTPGQGLQFLFEYFSETQRNKGNFPGRFSGRQFSNSRSEMNVSTLELGDSALYLCASSLAKGSVRTDTQYFGPGTRLTVL.